The 16 T cell receptor beta chains below come from one sample, sequenced in a study of PD-1 blockade in classical Hodgkin lymphoma. There was relapse after autologous stem cell transplantation in every patient, and there was variation in brentuximab vedotin exposure. Magnetic negative selection was used to purify CD4+ T cells from PBMCs that had been thawed. Using immunoSEQ multiplex PCR, the repertoire was profiled, and TCRdb retains in-frame clones only, with some absent. Of 5,000 to 7,000 clones in the sample, around 73% were seen once. Specimen: CD4+ T cells from blood, collected at baseline. Source of these receptors: a human donor with classical Hodgkin lymphoma.

The rearrangement links TRBV5-5 to TRBJ2-1; the D gene is possibly TRBD2 (6 bases). The CDR3 contains 16 residues. The germline gives CDR1 SGHKS, CDR2 YYEKEE (reference sequence). V gave up 0 bases and J gave up 7 bases, with 17 bases separating them. The CDR3 spells CASSLEGGVLRNEQFF. The CDR3 coding sequence is TGTGCCAGCAGCTTGGAGGGCGGGGTATTGAGAAATGAGCAGTTCTTC.

The V and J genes are TRBV11-2 and TRBJ1-5, with unresolved D. The CDR3 is 14 residues long. V gave up 3 bases and J gave up 2 bases, with 8 bases separating them. Germline loops: CDR1 SGHAT, CDR2 FQNNGV. CDR3 bases: TGTGCCAGCAGCTTGGGTGAAGGCAATCAGCCCCAGCATTTT. Translated, it gives CASSLGEGNQPQHF. Full variable domain (rest looked up from reference TRBV11-2 and TRBJ1-5): EAGVAQSPRYKIIEKRQSVAFWCNPISGHATLYWYQQILGQGPKLLIQFQNNGVVDDSQLPKDRFSAERLKGVDSTLKIQPAKLEDSAVYLCASSLGEGNQPQHFGDGTRLSIL.

V gene TRBV7-2 combines with J gene TRBJ2-5; 15 bases match TRBD2. Germline V gene sequence: CDR1 SGHTA, CDR2 FQGNSA. V shed 5 bases, J shed 1 base, and the junction held 8 bases outside the gene matches. The CDR3 covers 18 residues. CDR3 DNA: TGTGCCAGCAGCCGACCGGGACTAGCGGGGGGCTCCCAAGAGACCCAGTACTTC. It translates to CASSRPGLAGGSQETQYF.

This sequence joins TRBV9 and TRBJ1-2, with a weak D call TRBD1 (5 bases). The V gene's germline CDR1 is SGDLS and CDR2 YYNGEE. V shed 2 bases and J shed 2 bases, with 10 bases lying between them. The CDR3 spans 14 residues. CDR3: CASSVGTGNYGYTF. The CDR3 bases are TGTGCCAGCAGCGTGGGGACCGGGAACTATGGCTACACCTTC.

V gene TRBV28 combines with J gene TRBJ1-5, with D perhaps TRBD1 (5 bases). V was cut by 6 bases and J by 3 bases, with 12 bases left in between. Germline values: CDR1 MDHEN, CDR2 SYDVKM. CDR3 size: 14 residues. CDR3 sequence reads: CASSPWGTNQPQHF. In DNA form, the CDR3 reads TGTGCCAGCAGCCCTTGGGGGACCAATCAGCCCCAGCATTTT.

The chain combines TRBV4-1 with TRBJ2-5, with D perhaps matching TRBD2 (6 bases). Germline loops: CDR1 MGHRA, CDR2 YSYEKL. Trimming shortened V by 1 base and J by 2 bases, and 8 bases separated the two germline ends. CDR3 length: 14 residues. In DNA, the CDR3 is TGCGCCAGCAGCCAAGGGAGCGGGCAAGAGACCCAGTACTTC. Translating it yields CASSQGSGQETQYF.

The genes are TRBV19 and TRBJ2-1; TRBD1 agrees at 10 bases. The CDR3 contains 15 residues. The V segment lost 8 bases and the J segment 7 bases; nucleotides outside the gene matches: 11. CDR1 is LNHDA and CDR2 is SQIVND in the germline V gene (reference sequence). In DNA form, the CDR3 reads TGTGCCAGTGCGTCCGGACAGGGGGAAAAGAATGAGCAGTTCTTC. Its translation is CASASGQGEKNEQFF.

In this sample, this clone turned up once. The chain carries TRBV5-6 and TRBJ1-1; no clear D gene. This CDR3 comprises 11 residues. Trimming shortened V by 0 bases and J by 7 bases, and 4 bases separated the two germline ends. Per germline, CDR1 SGHDT and CDR2 YYEEEE. The CDR3 DNA follows: TGTGCCAGCAGCTTGGCCCGTGAAGCTTTCTTT. The encoded protein is CASSLAREAFF. The variable domain in full, with the rest retrieved from reference TRBV5-6 and TRBJ1-1, is DAGVTQSPTHLIKTRGQQVTLRCSPKSGHDTVSWYQQALGQGPQFIFQYYEEEERQRGNFPDRFSGHQFPNYSSELNVNALLLGDSALYLCASSLAREAFFGQGTRLTVV.

This chain uses TRBV28 with TRBJ1-2; D is unclear. V shed 7 bases and J shed 4 bases, with 13 bases lying between them. Germline loops: CDR1 MDHEN, CDR2 SYDVKM. This CDR3 has 13 amino acids. Written as DNA, the CDR3 is TGTGCCAGCAAGCGACCACACCCCTATGGCTACACCTTC. Its protein is CASKRPHPYGYTF.

CDR3 nucleotides: TGTGCCAGCAGCTCCCTGGGGGGGCCGGATACGCAGTATTTT. Its translation is CASSSLGGPDTQYF. This chain connects TRBV7-3 to TRBJ2-3, with TRBD2 as a possible D gene (7 bases). V dropped 4 bases and J dropped 6 bases, with 14 bases sitting between them. CDR3 length: 14 residues. Germline CDR1 is SGHTA and CDR2 is FQGTGA.

The table lists this clone with a count of one. The V and J genes are TRBV4-3 and TRBJ2-3; 8 positions match TRBD1. This CDR3 is built from 14 residues. CDR1 is LGHNA and CDR2 is YSLEER in the germline V gene. With V trimmed by 5 bases and J by 4 bases, 5 bases remained unmatched. Here the CDR3 DNA reads TGCGCCAGCAGCTGGACAGGGAAAGCAGATACGCAGTATTTT. As protein: CASSWTGKADTQYF.

Only a few counts were recorded for this clone. The chain couples TRBV10-1 to TRBJ1-3, with D possibly being TRBD1 (6 bases). Germline V lookup: CDR1 WNHNN, CDR2 SYGVQD (reference sequence). Trimming removed 6 bases from V and 4 bases from J, with 10 bases in between. This CDR3 has 13 residues. CDR3 coding DNA: TGCGCCAGCAGGGATACAGGGGGAAACACCATATATTTT. This gives the protein CASRDTGGNTIYF.

The chain is built from TRBV4-3 and TRBJ2-5, with 10 bases fitting TRBD1. The last part of the DNA fits TRBJ2-7 better; the J call may be wrong. Per the germline V gene, CDR1 is LGHNA and CDR2 is YSLEER. CDR3 length: 15 amino acids. DNA of the CDR3: TGCGCCAGCAGCCAACGACCGGGACAGGGGTACGAGCAGTACTTC. Its translation: CASSQRPGQGYEQYF.

This chain joins TRBV28 and TRBJ2-7, with 7 bases identical to TRBD2. CDR3 length: 17 residues. Germline lookup yields CDR1 MDHEN and CDR2 SYDVKM. The J segment lost 2 bases and the V segment lost 6 bases, leaving 16 bases of the junction unmatched. CDR3 residues: CASSPWGGRIGPYEQYF. CDR3 in DNA: TGTGCCAGCAGCCCCTGGGGAGGGAGGATCGGTCCCTACGAGCAGTACTTC.

The chain is built from TRBV18 and TRBJ2-2, with D tentatively TRBD1 (5 bases). This CDR3 has 14 residues. V lost 6 bases and J lost 4, with 12 bases in between. Germline V gene sequence: CDR1 KGHSH, CDR2 LQKENI. The CDR3 bases are TGTGCCAGCTCGTCTCAGGGCTTCACCGGGGAGCTGTTTTTT. It translates to CASSSQGFTGELFF.

The V and J genes are TRBV7-2 and TRBJ1-2; TRBD1 matches at 11 bases. The CDR3 is made up of 15 amino acids. The germline CDR1 and CDR2 sequences are SGHTA and FQGNSA. Germline trimming cut 0 bases from V and 4 bases from J; bases unmatched to any gene: 1. The CDR3: CASSLAGTGGYGYTF. CDR3 DNA: TGTGCCAGCAGCTTAGCGGGGACAGGGGGCTATGGCTACACCTTC.